This paragraph covers one TCR beta chain sequence. The data derive from a study of T cell changes during pregnancy in multiple sclerosis. Sequencing used immunoSEQ multiplex PCR; TCRdb keeps in-frame clones, though not all of them. Seen here are 85,000 to 130,000 clones, 90% to 95% observed once, and the top ten hold more than 0.95%. V gave up 5 bases and J gave up 0 bases; unmatched junction bases: 3. The CDR3 has 14 amino acids. Germline values: CDR1 SGHRS, CDR2 YFSETQ. Sequencing was performed on peripheral blood, taken in the second trimester of pregnancy. V usage is TRBV5-1 and J usage is TRBJ2-3; 7 bases line up with TRBD2. The origin of this receptor is a female donor with multiple sclerosis, enrolled in a pregnancy study. CDR3: CASRAGPSTDTQYF. The DNA for the CDR3 is TGCGCCAGCAGAGCGGGGCCGAGCACAGATACGCAGTATTTT.